Detailed here is one T cell receptor beta chain. The data stem from a study of T cell changes during pregnancy in multiple sclerosis. V was trimmed by 2 bases and J by 4 bases, leaving 12 bases between them. This CDR3 has 14 amino acids. Germline lookup yields CDR1 SGHNT and CDR2 YYREEE (reference sequence). Repertoires were generated with immunoSEQ multiplex PCR, while TCRdb's copy carries only in-frame clones and drops some. The sample has some 80,000 clones, about 90% seen once. The origin of this receptor is a female donor with multiple sclerosis, enrolled in a pregnancy study. The sequencing used peripheral blood, collected before pregnancy. The gene calls are TRBV5-4 and TRBJ1-1; D may be TRBD1 (5 bases). The CDR3 nucleotides read TGTGCCAGCAGCTTAGGAGGGGTAGGCACTGAAGCTTTCTTT. It yields the protein CASSLGGVGTEAFF.